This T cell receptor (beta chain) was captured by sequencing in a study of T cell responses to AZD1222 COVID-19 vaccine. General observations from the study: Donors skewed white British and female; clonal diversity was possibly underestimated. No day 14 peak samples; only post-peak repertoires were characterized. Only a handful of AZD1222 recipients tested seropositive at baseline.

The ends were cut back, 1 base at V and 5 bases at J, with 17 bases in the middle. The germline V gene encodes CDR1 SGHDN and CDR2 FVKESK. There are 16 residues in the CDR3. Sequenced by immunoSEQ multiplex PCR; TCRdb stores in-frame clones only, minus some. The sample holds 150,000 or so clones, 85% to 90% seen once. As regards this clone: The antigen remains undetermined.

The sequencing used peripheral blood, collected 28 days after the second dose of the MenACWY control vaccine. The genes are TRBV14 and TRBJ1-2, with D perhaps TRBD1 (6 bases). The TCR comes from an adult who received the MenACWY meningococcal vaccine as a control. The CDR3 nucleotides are TGTGCCAGCAGCCAAGGTTTCGGGGGGCGAAGGTATGGCTACACCTTC. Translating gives CASSQGFGGRRYGYTF.